Each of the 6 T cell receptor beta chains below was sequenced from the same sample in a study of long-term antiretroviral therapy in people with HIV. Assay version v3.0 of immunoSEQ was used, and it was run at survey level. The table came from immunoSEQ multiplex PCR; TCRdb's copy has only in-frame clones and leaves some out. The sample carries over 25,000 clones, about 93% recorded once. The source material was unsorted PBMCs, sampled 6.2 years after starting antiretroviral therapy. The receptors derive from a man in his forties or fifties with HIV.

This clone was detected only once. The CDR3 loop is CASSLSQRNSPLHF. The CDR3 nucleotides read TGTGCCAGCAGCTTGTCTCAGAGAAATTCACCCCTCCACTTT. V and J are TRBV5-4 and TRBJ1-6; D is undetermined. The V end lost 1 base, the J end lost 7 bases, and 9 bases lay between the germline ends. The CDR3 extends over 14 amino acids. CDR1 and CDR2 from the germline V gene are SGHNT and YYREEE (reference sequence). The whole variable domain, filled in from reference TRBV5-4 and TRBJ1-6, reads ETGVTQSPTHLIKTRGQQVTLRCSSQSGHNTVSWYQQALGQGPQFIFQYYREEENGRGNFPPRFSGLQFPNYSSELNVNALELDDSALYLCASSLSQRNSPLHFGNGTRLTVT.

The chain has TRBV7-9 and TRBJ2-7; D gene unclear. V gave up 5 bases and J gave up 5 bases, with 7 bases separating them. Germline assignment: CDR1 SEHNR and CDR2 FQNEAQ (reference sequence). The CDR3 length is 11 residues. CDR3 nucleotides: TGTGCCAGCAGCCTCGTGGACGAGCAGTACTTC. Translating it yields CASSLVDEQYF.

The genes are TRBV14 and TRBJ2-7; D gene ambiguous. This CDR3 comprises 11 residues. CDR1 and CDR2 (germline): SGHDN, FVKESK. V lost 6 bases and J 3 bases, leaving 6 bases between the germline ends. CDR3 nucleotides: TGTGCCAGCAGTCCGATCTACGAGCAGTACTTC. The encoded protein is CASSPIYEQYF.

V and J are TRBV7-9 and TRBJ2-1; TRBD2 aligns across 10 bases. The CDR3 loop spans 18 amino acids. The V gene end was trimmed by 3 bases and the J gene end by 0 bases; junction bases not matched to a gene: 8. CDR1 is SEHNR and CDR2 is FQNEAQ in the germline V gene (reference sequence). The CDR3 loop is CASSLDKASGSSYNEQFF. In nucleotides, the CDR3 is TGTGCCAGCAGCTTGGATAAAGCTAGCGGGAGCTCCTACAATGAGCAGTTCTTC. Full variable domain (outside the CDR3, taken from reference TRBV7-9 and TRBJ2-1): DTGVSQNPRHKITKRGQNVTFRCDPISEHNRLYWYRQTLGQGPEFLTYFQNEAQLEKSRLLSDRFSAERPKGSFSTLEIQRTEQGDSAMYLCASSLDKASGSSYNEQFFGPGTRLTVL.

This clone is a singleton in its sample. The rearrangement links TRBV6-1 to TRBJ2-7; perhaps TRBD2 as D (6 bases). V was cut by 4 bases and J by 4 bases, with 11 bases left in between. Germline V CDR1 and CDR2: MNHNS, SASEGT. The CDR3 sequence is 13 residues long. The CDR3 DNA reads TGTGCCAGCAGTGTGGAGGGGTCATACGAGCAGTACTTC. It translates to CASSVEGSYEQYF.

The chain couples TRBV6-1 to TRBJ1-5; D possibly corresponds to TRBD1 (5 bases). This CDR3 is built from 14 residues. Germline loops: CDR1 MNHNS, CDR2 SASEGT. Trimming left V 7 bases short and J 9 bases short, with 19 bases between. CDR3 DNA sequence: TGTGCCAGCAAGAAGGGACCGGCCGACGGGCCCCAGCATTTT. Protein product: CASKKGPADGPQHF.